This TCR beta chain is from a study of blood T cell repertoires in COVID-19. Study-wide context: Samples of COVID-19 (acute and convalescent) were obtained from the United States, Italy and Spain. PBMCs, B-cell-depleted T cells, or T cells provided the cDNA or gDNA that made up the material.

In the source study's methods: Estimation of nucleated cell counts was performed using reference gene primer amplification. Here immunoSEQ multiplex PCR was the method, and the copy in TCRdb shows in-frame clones only, minus some. Clone size and V and J calls were adopted from that table, with D and trimming inferred from the DNA. This repertoire shows 340,000 or so clones, more than 70% found once; its top ten account for 2.5% to 3%. From germline, CDR1 is KGHSH and CDR2 LQKENI. The length of the CDR3 is 15 residues. V lost 2 bases, J lost 5 bases, and 13 bases lay in between. V is TRBV18 and J is TRBJ2-1; D remains unclear. The sequence came from a man aged 30 to 39 with active or convalescent COVID-19. The specimen was peripheral blood. CDR3 sequence: CASSPGQLKDNEQFF. The CDR3 DNA is TGTGCCAGCTCACCAGGGCAGTTAAAAGACAATGAGCAGTTCTTC.